Here is one T cell receptor (beta chain) with its context. Its cognate antigen is unknown. Deletions cut 2 bases from V and 6 bases from J, with 6 bases between. This CDR3 has 12 residues. Germline V lookup: CDR1 SGHRS, CDR2 YFSETQ. This sample is drawn from a study of shared clonotypes between healthy human individuals. Study results and caveats: Clonotype sharing among the donors was expected to vary with sequencing depth.

TCRdb keeps only in-frame clones here, not all; method: immunoSEQ multiplex PCR. There are around 700,000 clones in the sample; roughly 73% occur only once, and around 2% lies in the top ten. All participating donors were Caucasian adults from Nashville, Tennessee. Sequences were obtained from memory CD4+ T cells sorted from blood. As to subset: CD45RA-negative fraction. This receptor was identified in a woman in her twenties or thirties in good health. The rearrangement joins TRBV5-1 to TRBJ2-1; D gene unclear. The CDR3 loop reads CASSFLSNEQFF. CDR3 nucleotide sequence: TGCGCCAGCAGCTTTCTCTCCAATGAGCAGTTCTTC.